This T cell receptor (beta chain) was captured by sequencing in a study of blood T cells in healthy people across ages. General study results and limits: Significant beta diversity loss was already apparent by age approximately 40, declining roughly linearly. Whereas aged donors had fewer naive CD4+ cells, long-lived donors had more of them and higher diversity.

About this clonotype: The antigen is not known.

Sample-barcoded 5' priming and a J-beta primer mix drove a second PCR of roughly 7 to 11 cycles. A template-switch adaptor with 12 random nucleotides tagged each cDNA molecule. MiXCR, applied by TCRdb to the 5' RACE reads, yields one record per CDR3 protein. The sample includes around 1.1 million distinct CDR3 sequences, roughly two fifths of them seen just once. PBMCs numbering at least 6.5 million were isolated per sample. The CDR3 is 13 amino acids. With 3 bases removed from V and 10 bases from J, the gap between germline ends came to 15 bases. Looked up from germline, CDR1 is SGHAT and CDR2 is FQDESV (reference sequence).

Sequences were obtained from blood. This chain joins TRBV11-1 and TRBJ1-1; D may be TRBD1 (6 bases). This receptor was identified in a young man in good health. CDR3 DNA: TGTGCCAGCAGCTTTTCAGGGGCTAATGCAGCTTTCTTT. Protein sequence: CASSFSGANAAFF.